A single sample gave rise to the 28 T cell receptor beta chains below, sequenced in a study of shared clonotypes between healthy human individuals (dated by TCRdb to the early 2020s). Library generation was performed with the immunoSEQ multiplex PCR assay. As stored in TCRdb, this immuneACCESS dataset retains in-frame rearrangements with V and J assigned. A fraction of the clones does not appear; measured against another copy, unresolved V genes explain less than half of the discrepancy, and the remainder lacks a known reason. The table for this sample lists about 1.1 million clones; 60% to 80% of them were counted only once. The ten largest clonotypes hold roughly 0.9% of the sample. Specimen: memory CD4+ T cells from PBMCs. The meaning of the sample's cell subset or site label: CD45RA-negative fraction. All receptors come from a young man in good health. Some clones in this sample may be carry-over from other donors' samples.

The rearrangement links TRBV2 to TRBJ2-7; D assignment may be TRBD1 or TRBD2 (5 bases each). V was cut by 5 bases and J by 6 bases, with 17 bases left in between. CDR3 length: 14 amino acids. CDR1 is SNHLY, CDR2 FYNNEI, per germline. This chain's CDR3 is CASSLQDTRLEQYF. The CDR3 nucleotides read TGTGCCAGCAGTTTACAGGATACTAGGCTCGAGCAGTACTTC.

The chain carries TRBV12-5 and TRBJ2-5; D is uncertain. CDR3 size: 14 residues. From germline, CDR1 is LGHNT and CDR2 FRNRAP. V lost 1 base, J lost 8 bases, and 14 bases lay in between. In DNA form, the CDR3 reads TGTGCTAGTGGTTTGGCTATCGGTACTGATACCCAGTACTTC. Its translation is CASGLAIGTDTQYF.

This chain joins TRBV6-5 and TRBJ1-5, with unresolved D. V shed 6 bases and J shed 0 bases, with 12 bases lying between them. Germline CDR1 MNHEY, CDR2 SVGAGI. This CDR3 is 15 amino acids long. The CDR3, as DNA: TGTGCCAGCAGATACAGCGAAAATAGCAATCAGCCCCAGCATTTT. This translates into CASRYSENSNQPQHF.

This chain uses TRBV19 with TRBJ2-5; perhaps TRBD2 as D (6 bases). The germline V gene has CDR1 LNHDA and CDR2 SQIVND (reference sequence). The CDR3 extends over 12 amino acids. The V end lost 5 bases, the J end lost 3 bases, and 7 bases lay between the germline ends. CDR3 bases: TGTGCCAGTAGTCCGGGAGAAGAGACCCAGTACTTC. It translates to CASSPGEETQYF.

The rearrangement joins TRBV9 to TRBJ2-2; D is ambiguous. V lost 0 bases and J lost 5, with 5 bases in between. In germline, CDR1 is SGDLS, CDR2 YYNGEE. The CDR3 runs 13 residues. CDR3 sequence (DNA): TGTGCCAGCAGCGTAGTCCCTACCGGGGAGCTGTTTTTT. Translated: CASSVVPTGELFF.

V is TRBV7-2 and J is TRBJ2-1, with 10 bases identical to TRBD2. Germline loops: CDR1 SGHTA, CDR2 FQGNSA. Trimming at V came to 4 bases and at J to 8 bases, leaving 11 bases not matched to a gene. There are 16 residues in the CDR3. The CDR3 sequence is CASSYPRLAGKYEQFF. The CDR3 region has the DNA TGTGCCAGCAGCTACCCGCGACTAGCGGGTAAGTATGAGCAGTTCTTC.

The genes are TRBV11-3 and TRBJ2-1, with TRBD2 matching 7 bases. The CDR3 loop spans 16 amino acids. The germline V gene has CDR1 SGHNT and CDR2 YENEEA. The junction had 12 bases not matched to a gene; V was cut back by 2 bases and J by 8 bases. CDR3 residues: CASSLRTGRAGDEQFF. As DNA, the CDR3 is TGTGCCAGCAGCTTACGTACGGGGAGGGCCGGCGATGAGCAGTTCTTC.

The CDR3 coding sequence is TGTGCCAGCAGTTTGGGGACGGCCTTCTCTGGAAACACCATATATTTT. Residues: CASSLGTAFSGNTIYF. The chain couples TRBV28 to TRBJ1-3; TRBD1 might be the D (5 bases). V lost 3 bases and J 0 bases, leaving 12 bases between the germline ends. The CDR3 has 16 amino acids. CDR1 is MDHEN and CDR2 is SYDVKM in the germline V gene.

The chain employs TRBV28 and TRBJ2-3; a weak D match, TRBD2 (6 bases). CDR3 length: 13 residues. Germline values: CDR1 MDHEN, CDR2 SYDVKM. The V and J ends lost 3 bases and 6 bases respectively, with 10 bases between them. The CDR3 coding sequence is TGTGCCAGCAGTTTCCGGGAGTCGGATACGCAGTATTTT. Its protein is CASSFRESDTQYF.

Only one count was recorded for this clone. The chain is built from TRBV29-1 and TRBJ2-1; no firm D call. Germline CDR1 reads SQVTM; CDR2 reads ANQGSEA. With 7 bases removed from V and 5 bases from J, the gap between germline ends came to 12 bases. This CDR3 is 12 amino acids long. The CDR3 loop is CSARIGNNEQFF. The CDR3 DNA is TGCAGCGCACGGATTGGGAACAATGAGCAGTTCTTC.

J is TRBJ2-5 and V is TRBV5-4; tentatively, D is TRBD1 (6 bases). CDR3 size: 14 residues. V was pared by 3 bases and J by 1 base, with 10 bases between. The V gene's germline CDR1 is SGHNT and CDR2 YYREEE (reference sequence). CDR3 nucleotide sequence: TGTGCCAGCAGCTGCGACAGGATCCAAGAGACCCAGTACTTC. Amino acids: CASSCDRIQETQYF.

This chain connects TRBV30 to TRBJ2-1, with TRBD2 matching 9 bases. J was trimmed by 0 bases and V by 4 bases; bases with no gene match: 4. The CDR3 runs 15 residues. Germline V gene data show CDR1 as GTSNPN and CDR2 as SVGIG (reference sequence). The chain's CDR3 is CAWTSGISSYNEQFF. Here the CDR3 DNA reads TGTGCCTGGACTAGCGGGATAAGCTCCTACAATGAGCAGTTCTTC.

The chain uses TRBV2 and TRBJ2-7; D remains unclear. CDR1 and CDR2 from the germline V gene are SNHLY and FYNNEI. Trimming stripped 6 bases from V and 2 bases from J, with 11 bases between. The CDR3 extends over 13 amino acids. The CDR3 loop reads CASSDRVAYEQYF. As DNA, the CDR3 is TGTGCCAGCAGCGACCGGGTCGCCTACGAGCAGTACTTC. Filled out from reference TRBV2 and TRBJ2-7, the complete variable domain reads EPEVTQTPSHQVTQMGQEVILRCVPISNHLYFYWYRQILGQKVEFLVSFYNNEISEKSEIFDDQFSVERPDGSNFTLKIRSTKLEDSAMYFCASSDRVAYEQYFGPGTRLTVT.

J is TRBJ2-5 and V is TRBV4-1, with a tentative D call TRBD1 (6 bases). V was pared by 4 bases and J by 4 bases, with 10 bases between. The length of the CDR3 is 13 residues. Germline CDR1 and CDR2: MGHRA and YSYEKL. DNA of the CDR3: TGCGCCAGCAGCCCTCAGGGGAGAGAGACCCAGTACTTC. Translation gives CASSPQGRETQYF.

This chain connects TRBV2 to TRBJ2-2; 10 nucleotides match TRBD2. V gave up 6 bases and J gave up 7 bases; unmatched junction bases: 8. The CDR3 length is 15 residues. The germline CDR1 and CDR2 sequences are SNHLY and FYNNEI. The CDR3 nucleotides read TGTGCCAGCAGACCCCTAGCGGGAGCGTTCGGGGAGCTGTTTTTT. It yields the protein CASRPLAGAFGELFF.

The V call is TRBV19, the J call TRBJ2-7; no clear D gene. This CDR3 has 15 amino acids. The germline V gene has CDR1 LNHDA and CDR2 SQIVND (reference sequence). With 1 base removed from V and 3 bases from J, the gap between germline ends came to 13 bases. In DNA, the CDR3 is TGTGCCAGTAGTATAGCTCAGACGGCTGTCTACGAGCAGTACTTC. Protein sequence: CASSIAQTAVYEQYF.

Details on this clone: Other DNA sequences in this sample translate to the same CDR3. The gene calls are TRBV30 and TRBJ1-2, with D hard to call. Trimming stripped 0 bases from V and 5 bases from J, with 7 bases between. Germline lookup yields CDR1 GTSNPN and CDR2 SVGIG (reference sequence). The CDR3 has 12 amino acids. CDR3 in amino acids: CAWSVTGYGYTF. The DNA for the CDR3 is TGTGCCTGGAGTGTAACGGGGTATGGCTACACCTTC.

This clone was observed many times. This chain joins TRBV7-3 and TRBJ1-1; a weak D match, TRBD1 (5 bases). Between the trimmed V and J ends, which lost 1 base and 4 bases, there was a span of 7 bases. This CDR3 comprises 13 residues. CDR1 SGHTA and CDR2 FQGTGA come from the germline V gene. For the CDR3, the DNA is TGTGCCAGCAGCTTAAGAAGGGGCACTGAAGCTTTCTTT. Its protein product is CASSLRRGTEAFF.

The chain couples TRBV11-2 to TRBJ2-7, with a weak D call TRBD2 (7 bases). Deletions cut 7 bases from V and 4 bases from J, with 20 bases between. The germline gives CDR1 SGHAT, CDR2 FQNNGV. This CDR3 is 15 amino acids long. DNA of the CDR3: TGTGCCAGCATTCGTCGGGGGGCGCTAAGGTACGAGCAGTACTTC. Protein: CASIRRGALRYEQYF.

The rearrangement links TRBV19 to TRBJ1-4; D is perhaps TRBD1 (6 bases). V lost 6 bases to trimming and J lost 5 bases, with 10 bases between them. Per germline, CDR1 LNHDA and CDR2 SQIVND (reference sequence). The CDR3 extends over 13 amino acids. The CDR3 region has the DNA TGTGCCAGTAGGGGGGCTCGGAATGAAAAACTGTTTTTT. Translated: CASRGARNEKLFF.

This clone appeared a single time. The chain has TRBV29-1 and TRBJ1-2; weak D call: TRBD1 (6 bases). The germline V gene encodes CDR1 SQVTM and CDR2 ANQGSEA. The CDR3 extends over 13 amino acids. With 2 bases removed from V and 4 bases from J, the gap between germline ends came to 11 bases. The chain's CDR3 is CSVEPGRGYGYTF. The CDR3 region has the DNA TGCAGCGTTGAACCGGGCAGGGGCTATGGCTACACCTTC.

This clone showed up just once. The rearrangement uses TRBV6-6 and TRBJ2-4, with 7 bases lining up with TRBD2. CDR1 and CDR2 (germline): MNHNY, SVGAGI (reference sequence). V shed 5 bases and J 2 bases; nucleotides not matched to a gene: 6. The CDR3 has 15 amino acids. CDR3 sequence: CASSDGEGTKNIQYF. In DNA, the CDR3 is TGTGCCAGCAGTGACGGGGAGGGTACCAAAAACATTCAGTACTTC.

The chain couples TRBV27 to TRBJ2-4; 7 bases fit TRBD1. Germline loops: CDR1 MNHEY, CDR2 SMNVEV (reference sequence). The CDR3 contains 15 residues. The V gene end was trimmed by 6 bases and the J gene end by 1 base; junction bases not matched to a gene: 6. CDR3 in DNA: TGTGCCAGCAGAAACAGGGGAGTCGCCAAAAACATTCAGTACTTC. Its translation is CASRNRGVAKNIQYF.

This clone was counted only a few times. The rearrangement joins TRBV6-6 to TRBJ2-7; TRBD1 matches at 7 bases. The CDR3 length is 15 residues. Per germline, CDR1 MNHNY and CDR2 SVGAGI (reference sequence). V was clipped by 0 bases and J by 7 bases; unmatched bases: 9. In DNA, the CDR3 is TGTGCCAGCAGTTACTCCACAGGGGCCCGGGAAGAGCAGTACTTC. Its protein is CASSYSTGAREEQYF.

The chain is built from TRBV29-1 and TRBJ2-3; a weak D match, TRBD2 (5 bases). V was trimmed by 4 bases and J by 0 bases, leaving 14 bases between them. The CDR3 consists of 15 residues. Germline CDR1 is SQVTM and CDR2 is ANQGSEA. The chain's CDR3 is CSVGNGGRSTDTQYF. CDR3 nucleotides: TGCAGCGTTGGCAATGGCGGGCGGAGCACAGATACGCAGTATTTT.

CDR3 residues: CASSFTGRYNYGYTF. The CDR3 coding sequence is TGTGCCAGCAGCTTTACCGGACGCTATAACTATGGCTACACCTTC. This rearrangement joins TRBV5-6 to TRBJ1-2; D not certain. V was cut by 2 bases and J by 1 base, with 12 bases left in between. Per the germline V gene, CDR1 is SGHDT and CDR2 is YYEEEE. This CDR3 has 15 amino acids.

The chain joins TRBV9 to TRBJ2-5; D is perhaps TRBD2 (5 bases). The CDR3 is made up of 14 amino acids. The V gene lost 4 bases and the J gene lost 5 bases, with 15 bases spanning the gap. Germline CDR1 SGDLS, CDR2 YYNGEE. The CDR3 region is CASSTFGVYETQYF. The DNA of the CDR3 is TGTGCCAGCAGCACCTTCGGGGTTTACGAGACCCAGTACTTC.

The genes are TRBV2 and TRBJ2-4, with D perhaps TRBD2 (6 bases). V was shortened by 7 bases and J by 2 bases, with 12 bases between the two germline ends. CDR3 length: 14 amino acids. Germline loops: CDR1 SNHLY, CDR2 FYNNEI. CDR3 in amino acids: CASTKGGTKNIQYF. CDR3 DNA sequence: TGTGCCAGCACAAAGGGAGGAACCAAAAACATTCAGTACTTC.